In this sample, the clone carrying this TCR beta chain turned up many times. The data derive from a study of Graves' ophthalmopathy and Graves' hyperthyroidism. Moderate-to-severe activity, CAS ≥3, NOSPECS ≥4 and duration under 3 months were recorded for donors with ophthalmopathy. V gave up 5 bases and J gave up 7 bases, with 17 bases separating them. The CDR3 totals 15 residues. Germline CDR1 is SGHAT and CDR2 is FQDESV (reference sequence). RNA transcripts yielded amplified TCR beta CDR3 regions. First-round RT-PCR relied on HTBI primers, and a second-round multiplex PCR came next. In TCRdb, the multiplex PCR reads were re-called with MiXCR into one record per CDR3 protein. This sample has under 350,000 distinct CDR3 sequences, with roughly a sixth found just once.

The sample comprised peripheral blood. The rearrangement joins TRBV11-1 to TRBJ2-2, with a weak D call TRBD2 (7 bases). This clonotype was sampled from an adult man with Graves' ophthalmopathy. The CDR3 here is CASSKRGAHGGELFF. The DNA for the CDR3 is TGTGCCAGCAGCAAACGGGGGGCTCATGGCGGGGAGCTGTTTTTT.